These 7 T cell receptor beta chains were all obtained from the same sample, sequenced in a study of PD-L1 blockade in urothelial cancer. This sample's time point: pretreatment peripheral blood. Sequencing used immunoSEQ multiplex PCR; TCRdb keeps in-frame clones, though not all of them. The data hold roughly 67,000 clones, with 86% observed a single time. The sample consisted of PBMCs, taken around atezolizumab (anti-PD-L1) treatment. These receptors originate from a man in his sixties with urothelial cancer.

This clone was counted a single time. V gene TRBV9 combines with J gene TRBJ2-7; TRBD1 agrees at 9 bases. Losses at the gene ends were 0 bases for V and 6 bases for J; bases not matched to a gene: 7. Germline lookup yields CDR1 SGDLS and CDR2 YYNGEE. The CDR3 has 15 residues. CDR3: CASSVGGQGTAEQYF. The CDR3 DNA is TGTGCCAGCAGCGTAGGAGGACAGGGGACCGCCGAGCAGTACTTC.

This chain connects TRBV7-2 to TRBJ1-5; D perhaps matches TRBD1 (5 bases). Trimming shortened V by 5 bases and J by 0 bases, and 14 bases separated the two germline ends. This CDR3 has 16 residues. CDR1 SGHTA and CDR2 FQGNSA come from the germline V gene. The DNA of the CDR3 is TGTGCCAGCAGCCTCGAGCCAGGGAATAGCAATCAGCCCCAGCATTTT. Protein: CASSLEPGNSNQPQHF.

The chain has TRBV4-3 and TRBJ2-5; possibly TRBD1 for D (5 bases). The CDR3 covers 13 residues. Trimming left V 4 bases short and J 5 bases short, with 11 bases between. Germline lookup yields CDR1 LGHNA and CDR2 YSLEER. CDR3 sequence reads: CASSLRVGETQYF. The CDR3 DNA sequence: TGCGCCAGCAGCCTCAGGGTTGGGGAGACCCAGTACTTC.

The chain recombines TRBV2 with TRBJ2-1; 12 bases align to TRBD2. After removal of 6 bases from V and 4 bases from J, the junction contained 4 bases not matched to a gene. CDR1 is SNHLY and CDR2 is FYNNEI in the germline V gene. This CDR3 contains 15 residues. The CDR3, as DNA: TGTGCCAGCAGCCGCACTAGCGGGGGGTACAATGAGCAGTTCTTC. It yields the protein CASSRTSGGYNEQFF.

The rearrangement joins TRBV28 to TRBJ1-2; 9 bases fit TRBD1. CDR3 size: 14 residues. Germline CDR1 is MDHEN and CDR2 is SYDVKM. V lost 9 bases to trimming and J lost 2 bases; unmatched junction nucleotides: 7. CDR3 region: CASTGGRGNYGYTF. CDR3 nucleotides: TGTGCCAGTACAGGGGGCAGAGGAAACTATGGCTACACCTTC.

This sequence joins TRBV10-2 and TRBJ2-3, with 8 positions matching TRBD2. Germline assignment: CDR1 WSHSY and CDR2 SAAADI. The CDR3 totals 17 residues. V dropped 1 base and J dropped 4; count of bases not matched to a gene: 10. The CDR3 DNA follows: TGCGCCAGCAGTGAGTTAGGGGGGATGACTAGCGCAGATACGCAGTATTTT. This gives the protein CASSELGGMTSADTQYF.

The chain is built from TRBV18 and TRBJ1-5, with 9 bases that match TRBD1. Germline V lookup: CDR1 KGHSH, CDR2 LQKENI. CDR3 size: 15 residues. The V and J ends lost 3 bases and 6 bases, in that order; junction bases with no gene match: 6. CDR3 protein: CASSPSTGGSQPQHF. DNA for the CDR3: TGTGCCAGCTCACCGTCGACAGGGGGAAGTCAGCCCCAGCATTTT.